The entry that follows covers one T cell receptor beta chain sequence. This clonotype was seen at least ten times. It lacks a known antigen. It has no much larger one-base neighbor in the sample; base qualities were not kept. The approximately 39 donors, aged roughly 6 to 90 years, were systemically healthy Caucasian individuals from Russia. About 10 milliliters of peripheral blood were collected from each donor into EDTA-treated Vacutainer tubes. Ficoll-Paque density-gradient centrifugation was used to isolate PBMCs, with at least 6.5 million per sample. Total RNA, at least 6 micrograms per sample, was extracted from PBMCs with Trizol reagent. For every donor, flow cytometry on a PBMC aliquot measured the percentage of naive CD45RAhigh/CD27high T cells. The CDR3 numbers 15 residues from cysteine through phenylalanine. Only CDR3 DNA is held: 45 bases, read in frame from base 1. According to the germline V gene, CDR1 reads SGHVS and CDR2 reads FQNEAQ. V is trimmed back by 5 bases and J by 1 base, and the junction contains 7 bases that no gene match accounts for.

The receptor library was made with 5' RACE. Sequencing instrument: Illumina HiSeq 2500. A second PCR of about 6 to 12 cycles was run with a J-beta primer mix and a sample-barcoded 5' primer. A template-switch 5' adaptor carrying 12 random nucleotides introduced a unique molecular identifier onto each TCR beta cDNA molecule. At least 3 million CDR3-containing paired-end reads were obtained from each sample. All of the RNA was converted into first-strand cDNA using the Mint cDNA synthesis kit, with a TRBC-specific oligonucleotide serving as the primer. Following uracil-DNA glycosylase treatment, a first 18-cycle PCR with universal primers M1SS and BC2_uni_R was performed on all cDNA. Per the original workflow: For normalization, 1 million high-quality reads were randomly selected from each sample, with every read carrying a distinct molecular identifier. Instead of being binned into consensus sequences, reads that shared molecular identifiers were thrown out. CDR3 identification, clonotype clustering and error correction used MiTCR with a Q25 quality threshold and the strictest error-elimination algorithm. A nonparametric unseen species model using Euler transformation provided a lower-bound estimate of total TCR beta diversity. TCRdb reworked the public reads: Q25 trimming with fastp, MiXCR clone assembly, productive beta chains retained. Rows with a matching CDR3 protein are joined into one entry that keeps the most common DNA and genes. The V and J calls and clone size are TCRdb's, not the authors'. This sample comprises 800,000 to 950,000 distinct CDR3 sequences, 25% to 30% of them detected only once. The top ten hold roughly 10% of the sample.

These data originate in a study of blood T cells in healthy people across ages (dated by TCRdb to between 2015 and 2016). As for the study more broadly: Template switching captured roughly one uniquely barcoded TCR beta cDNA molecule per two T cells in model experiments. For two donors (one aged 18 to 30 and one aged 80 or older), the study analyzed two additional independent replicas of 1 million unique cDNA reads from the same blood draw. Donors were grouped into four age groups: young (average 16 years), middle-aged (roughly 37), aged (around 60) and long-lived (around 82). To track age-related changes in TCR beta repertoire diversity, the study relied on deep sequencing normalized with unique cDNA molecular identifiers. Here is what the overall study found, with its caveats: Bulk unsorted PBMC profiling prevented conclusive comparison of naive and antigen-experienced compartments. As age increased, observed TCR beta diversity per million T cells dropped in a roughly linear way, and a significant reduction was already evident by age 40. Estimates of total diversity based on one million sequenced T cells were regarded as lower bounds and as underestimates. There was a strong correlation between observed TCR beta diversity and the percentage of naive T cells measured by flow cytometry. Because the CMV infection status of the donors was unknown, age-related changes in expanded clonotypes may potentially have been confounded. Compared with the aged group, the long-lived group had more naive CD4+ T cells, fewer expanded clones and increased TCR diversity, a pattern suggesting age selection.

This sample was shared with a second study, whose subject was T cells of mothers and their children. The other study reports the following: Nine systemically healthy Caucasian individuals served as donors, namely three mothers together with their six children. cDNA synthesis consumed the entire amount of extracted RNA, loaded at approximately 1.4 ug RNA in each 15 ul reaction. Sample barcodes and 2-4 random nucleotides were added via the M1S primer in the second PCR. Over 8.5 million TCR beta CDR3 reads were obtained for each mother, and 2.5 million to 3 million reads were obtained for each child. In both related and unrelated pairs, thymic selection shapes the output of TCR recombination in a similar way, with inherited differences having only a minor effect. Normalized repertoire overlap was always found to be slightly, but never significantly, higher in related mother-child pairs than in unrelated mother-child pairs. No persistent microchimeric T cell clones were found, with a detection sensitivity of roughly 99 clones per million clonotypes. To look for features that set related mother-child pairs apart from unrelated individuals, the researchers ran deep NGS to compare the TCR beta repertoires of mothers and children. Mothers averaged about 40 +/- 4 years of age and children averaged around 10 +/- 4 years. After adapter ligation was performed with NEBNext reagents, the libraries were sequenced on an Illumina HiSeq 2000 with 100+100 nt paired-end reads. To avoid cross-contamination, the mother libraries and the child libraries were prepared a month apart and sequenced in separate runs. For each donor, somewhere between about 500,000 and 2,300,000 distinct TCR beta clonotypes were identified. Naive TCR beta clonotypes were estimated from low-frequency clonotypes matched to each donor's FACS-determined naive share, without sorting.

The sequencing input was blood. Recombination connected TRBV7-8 to TRBJ2-7; 8 bases in the middle match TRBD1. This sequence was found in a woman in her thirties or forties in good health. The CDR3 reads as follows: CASSRAGTGSYEQYF. The sequenced DNA is TGTGCCAGCAGCAGAGCCGGGACAGGTTCCTACGAGCAGTACTTC.